The source of this TCR beta chain is a study of blood T cell repertoires in COVID-19. Study background: COVID-19 samples from acute and convalescent phases originated in the United States, Italy and Spain. PBMCs, B-cell-depleted T cells, or T cells provided the cDNA or gDNA that made up the material.

This clone was detected only once. V was clipped by 5 bases and J by 4 bases, with 17 bases between them. This CDR3 contains 15 residues. The germline V gene encodes CDR1 LNHDA and CDR2 SQIVND (reference sequence). Authors' data handling: Quantification of nucleated cells was approximated via reference gene primer amplification. The repertoire was sequenced with immunoSEQ multiplex PCR; TCRdb's copy has only in-frame clones and lacks some. V and J calls plus clone size are reproduced from that table; the DNA served to infer D and trimming. The sample includes hundreds of thousands of clones, 82% seen only once; the top ten take more than 3%. Clinical histories supplied by participants themselves formed the basis of cohort assignment.

The receptor's source is a woman aged 55 to 70 who had recovered from COVID-19. The rearrangement uses TRBV19 and TRBJ1-2; maybe TRBD1 (5 bases). Sequenced material: PBMCs or T cells enriched from blood (not recorded which). The CDR3 reads CASSFPKGSLYGYTF. The CDR3 nucleotides read TGTGCCAGTAGTTTCCCGAAGGGGTCACTCTATGGCTACACCTTC.